This T cell receptor (beta chain) was profiled in a study of metastatic and nonmetastatic thyroid tumors. Study background: A comparison of repertoires was made across blood and tumor or nodule tissue from malignant and benign thyroid patients.

There are 12 residues in the CDR3. From germline, CDR1 is SNHLY and CDR2 FYNNEI. J gave up 11 bases and V 6 bases, and 8 bases lay outside the gene matches. MiXCR reprocessed the PCR reads for TCRdb. The top ten hold roughly 9.6% of the sample, which has 80,000 to 85,000 clones, around 13% seen once. Not a single patient had been given any form of treatment at any point before undergoing thyroid surgery. The sequenced sample was tumor tissue. The TCR originated in a female donor with papillary thyroid cancer or a benign thyroid nodule (not recorded which). Some clones in this sample may be carry-over from other donors' samples. The chain is built from TRBV2 and TRBJ2-7, with TRBD1 matching 9 bases. In DNA, the CDR3 is TGTGCCAGCAGCGGACAGGGGACAGAGAAGTACTTC. Protein product: CASSGQGTEKYF.